The 24 T cell receptor beta chains presented below share a single source sample, sequenced in a study of regulatory T cells in long-lasting Graves disease. Libraries of TCR beta came from iRepertoire HTBI primers plus Arm-PCR of CDR3 regions. TCRdb processed the multiplex PCR reads anew with MiXCR; each CDR3 protein has one entry. The sample lists roughly 560,000 distinct CDR3 sequences; around 12% were seen once. As for time point: newly diagnosed GD, antithyroid drugs for less than 3 months. The TCR library was made from RNA extracted from PBMCs. The same data also went into a second study, on T cells in Graves' hyperthyroidism and ophthalmopathy.

Sequences were derived from peripheral blood mononuclear cells (PBMCs), sampled at new diagnosis, from a patient treated with antithyroid drugs. The receptors were sampled from a young woman with Graves disease.

Turning to this clonotype: This may be a read error, as it is one base from a much larger clone. The rearrangement links TRBV24-1 to TRBJ2-3; D remains ambiguous. This CDR3 has 13 residues. V was cut by 2 bases and J by 4 bases, with 6 bases left in between. Germline-derived CDR1 and CDR2 are KGHDR and SFDVKD. As DNA, the CDR3 is TGTGCCACCAGTGATTCGATGGCAGATACGCAGTATTTT. As protein: CATSDSMADTQYF.

This clonotype came up many times. The rearrangement joins TRBV4-1 to TRBJ1-2, with TRBD1 matching 7 bases. Looked up from germline, CDR1 is MGHRA and CDR2 is YSYEKL. There are 14 residues in the CDR3. The V and J ends lost 4 bases and 8 bases, in that order; junction bases with no gene match: 10. CDR3 residues: CASSPPEGARGYTF. For the CDR3, the DNA is TGCGCCAGCAGCCCTCCGGAGGGGGCGCGAGGCTACACCTTC.

This clonotype was counted ten times or more. The rearrangement links TRBV6-5 to TRBJ2-5; 8 bases agree with TRBD1. With V trimmed by 0 bases and J by 3 bases, 21 bases remained unmatched. The CDR3 length is 21 residues. CDR1 is MNHEY, CDR2 SVGAGI, per germline. The CDR3 bases are TGTGCCAGCAGTTACTCGATACCCAGGGGGCTAATCGGGGTTCGGGAAGAGACCCAGTACTTC. Translated: CASSYSIPRGLIGVREETQYF.

This clonotype has at least ten counts. One end of the junction does not line up with germline, which may come from a read error. The gene calls are TRBV5-1 and TRBJ2-7; TRBD2 matches at 7 bases. The CDR3 covers 14 residues. Germline V CDR1 and CDR2: SGHRS, YFSETQ. This CDR3 is CASSLGGIENEQYF. The CDR3 DNA reads TGTGCCAGCAGCTTGGGGGGGATTGAGAACGAGCAGTACTTC.

This clonotype has a count of ten or more. V is TRBV7-9 and J is TRBJ2-3; D remains ambiguous. Between the trimmed V and J ends, which lost 10 bases and 0 bases, there was a span of 11 bases. In germline, CDR1 is SEHNR, CDR2 FQNEAQ (reference sequence). This CDR3 region has 13 residues. CDR3 DNA: TGTGCCATTCCCGGCTTCAGCACAGATACGCAGTATTTT. This codes for CAIPGFSTDTQYF.

This clonotype was recorded a few times. The chain recombines TRBV15 with TRBJ2-4; D may be TRBD1 (6 bases). CDR1 is LNHNV, CDR2 YYDKDF, per germline (reference sequence). V was pared by 8 bases and J by 10 bases, with 18 bases between. This CDR3 region has 13 residues. The CDR3: CATGDTAEWIQYF. The CDR3 nucleotides are TGTGCCACCGGGGACACTGCGGAATGGATTCAGTACTTC.

The V call is TRBV7-2, the J call TRBJ2-1, with 7 bases that match TRBD1. Gene TRBJ2-5 matches the end of the DNA better, so the J call may be wrong. The CDR3 covers 13 residues. The germline CDR1 and CDR2 sequences are SGHTA and FQGNSA. In DNA form, the CDR3 reads TGTGCCAGCAGCTTGACAGGGAGTGAGACCCAGTACTTC. Translating it yields CASSLTGSETQYF.

This clonotype was found many times. The V and J genes are TRBV7-2 and TRBJ2-7; 9 bases fit TRBD1. CDR1 and CDR2 (germline): SGHTA, FQGNSA. The CDR3 has 14 amino acids. V trimming: 6 bases; J trimming: 3 bases; junction bases outside the gene matches: 6. CDR3 in DNA: TGTGCCAGCAGTCGTGACAGGGGGGACTACGAGCAGTACTTC. Translation gives CASSRDRGDYEQYF.

This clonotype was detected ten times or more. This chain connects TRBV12-3 or TRBV12-4 to TRBJ2-3; D not certain. The CDR3 spans 14 residues. Trimming removed 2 bases at V and 0 bases at J, with 6 bases between. CDR3: CASSLTPSTDTQYF. The DNA for the CDR3 is TGTGCCAGCAGTTTAACCCCTAGCACAGATACGCAGTATTTT.

This clonotype was recorded at least ten times. The rearrangement links TRBV19 to TRBJ1-2, with D unresolved. Germline V CDR1 and CDR2: LNHDA, SQIVND (reference sequence). V shed 0 bases and J shed 8 bases, with 7 bases lying between them. CDR3 size: 12 residues. This chain's CDR3 is CASSIEGGGYTF. As DNA, the CDR3 is TGTGCCAGTAGTATAGAAGGAGGCGGCTACACCTTC.

In its sample, this clonotype was seen many times. This chain joins TRBV18 and TRBJ1-1; perhaps TRBD1 as D (6 bases). There are 16 residues in the CDR3. V was clipped by 2 bases and J by 1 base, with 14 bases between them. Per germline, CDR1 KGHSH and CDR2 LQKENI. The CDR3: CASSPRFPGQNTEAFF. DNA for the CDR3: TGTGCCAGCTCACCAAGGTTTCCGGGACAGAACACTGAAGCTTTCTTT.

Remarks on this clonotype: This likely reflects a read error, since a far larger clone is one base away. DNA for the CDR3: TGTGTCAGCAGCAAACAAGAGACCCAGTACTTC. It is translated as CVSSKQETQYF. The rearrangement uses TRBV2 and TRBJ2-5; D not certain. Germline CDR1 and CDR2: SNHLY and FYNNEI. The CDR3 consists of 11 residues.

This clonotype was found many times. The gene calls are TRBV2 and TRBJ2-7, with 11 positions matching TRBD2. The CDR3 length is 15 residues. V dropped 6 bases and J dropped 5; count of bases not matched to a gene: 9. Germline CDR1 SNHLY, CDR2 FYNNEI. CDR3 nucleotides: TGTGCCAGCAGGCCCCAACTAGCGGGAGCCGACGAGCAGTACTTC. Translated, it gives CASRPQLAGADEQYF. The whole variable domain, filled in from reference TRBV2 and TRBJ2-7, reads EPEVTQTPSHQVTQMGQEVILRCVPISNHLYFYWYRQILGQKVEFLVSFYNNEISEKSEIFDDQFSVERPDGSNFTLKIRSTKLEDSAMYFCASRPQLAGADEQYFGPGTRLTVT.

This clonotype was seen ten or more times. This rearrangement joins TRBV28 to TRBJ2-7, with D unresolved. This CDR3 spans 12 amino acids. From germline, CDR1 is MDHEN and CDR2 SYDVKM. Trimming stripped 5 bases from V and 3 bases from J, with 8 bases between. The CDR3, as DNA: TGTGCCAGCAGTGGGGTCTTCTACGAGCAGTACTTC. Amino acids: CASSGVFYEQYF.

This clonotype was seen ten or more times. CDR3 sequence: CASSQDLRLGANYGYTF. The CDR3 DNA is TGTGCCAGCAGCCAAGATCTTCGTTTGGGAGCTAACTATGGCTACACCTTC. J is TRBJ1-2 and V is TRBV14, with no clear D. Per germline, CDR1 SGHDN and CDR2 FVKESK. This CDR3 is built from 17 residues. The ends were cut back, 0 bases at V and 0 bases at J, with 14 bases in the middle. Full variable domain (rest looked up from reference TRBV14 and TRBJ1-2): EAGVTQFPSHSVIEKGQTVTLRCDPISGHDNLYWYRRVMGKEIKFLLHFVKESKQDESGMPNNRFLAERTGGTYSTLKVQPAELEDSGVYFCASSQDLRLGANYGYTFGSGTRLTVV.

The sample holds many counts of this clonotype. V usage is TRBV5-1 and J usage is TRBJ1-2, with TRBD1 matching over 7 bases. Germline CDR1 SGHRS, CDR2 YFSETQ. Trimming cost V 7 bases and J 2 bases; bases outside gene matches: 5. This CDR3 is built from 13 residues. The CDR3 loop is CASHEQGNYGYTF. The CDR3 bases are TGCGCCAGCCATGAACAGGGGAACTATGGCTACACCTTC.

This clonotype came up many times. One end of the junction varies from germline; a read error may be responsible. The J gene is TRBJ1-5, the V gene TRBV11-2; a weak D match, TRBD1 (6 bases). This CDR3 has 16 amino acids. Germline CDR1 and CDR2: SGHAT and FQNNGV. The CDR3 loop is CASSSGRGASNQPQHF. The CDR3 coding sequence is TGTGCCAGCAGCTCCGGTAGGGGGGCTAGCAATCAGCCCCAGCACTTT.

This clonotype was observed many times. The chain has TRBV7-9 and TRBJ2-2; D not certain. Trimming left V 5 bases short and J 0 bases short, with 13 bases between. This CDR3 is 16 amino acids long. Germline CDR1 is SEHNR and CDR2 is FQNEAQ (reference sequence). The CDR3 is CASSPQGFANTGELFF. Here the CDR3 DNA reads TGTGCCAGCAGCCCCCAAGGTTTTGCGAACACCGGGGAGCTGTTTTTT.

This sequence joins TRBV5-6 and TRBJ2-6, with D possibly being TRBD1 (6 bases). This CDR3 has 18 amino acids. Germline values: CDR1 SGHDT, CDR2 YYEEEE. V shed 4 bases and J shed 1 base, with 18 bases lying between them. The CDR3, as DNA: TGTGCCAGCAGCGGAACAGGGTTTTTCCTATCTGGGGCCAACGTCCTGACTTTC. Protein sequence: CASSGTGFFLSGANVLTF.

This chain connects TRBV11-2 to TRBJ2-1; 10 bases map to TRBD2. Germline lookup yields CDR1 SGHAT and CDR2 FQNNGV. V was clipped by 1 base and J by 6 bases; unmatched bases: 9. The CDR3 is 17 residues long. The CDR3 sequence: CASSLGPASGRFNEQFF. DNA of the CDR3: TGTGCCAGCAGCTTAGGCCCCGCTAGCGGGAGATTCAATGAGCAGTTCTTC.

In this sample, this clonotype turned up many times. The V gene is TRBV6-1, the J gene TRBJ2-4; a possible D gene is TRBD2 (5 bases). From germline, CDR1 is MNHNS and CDR2 SASEGT. CDR3 length equals 16 residues. The germline V and J ends were trimmed by 6 bases and 0 bases, with 15 bases remaining between them. CDR3 region: CASRGRGVVAKNIQYF. CDR3 sequence (DNA): TGTGCCAGCAGAGGCCGGGGAGTAGTAGCCAAAAACATTCAGTACTTC.

This clonotype has more than one count but fewer than ten. The V and J genes are TRBV10-2 and TRBJ1-1; 10 bases fit TRBD1. CDR1 and CDR2 from the germline V gene are WSHSY and SAAADI. The CDR3 extends over 16 amino acids. Germline trimming cut 3 bases from V and 5 bases from J; bases unmatched to any gene: 9. CDR3 residues: CASSDYRDRGTTEAFF. In DNA form, the CDR3 reads TGCGCCAGCAGTGACTATCGGGACAGGGGAACGACTGAAGCTTTCTTT.

There are a few counts of this clonotype. The chain recombines TRBV12-3 or TRBV12-4 with TRBJ2-1, with D possibly TRBD2 on 5 matching bases. V gave up 3 bases and J gave up 8 bases, with 17 bases separating them. The CDR3 runs to 15 residues. CDR3 nucleotide sequence: TGTGCCAGCAGTTTTTACCGGGATAGTGGGCATGAGCAGTTCTTC. Residues: CASSFYRDSGHEQFF.

This clonotype was seen a few times. V gene TRBV6-1 combines with J gene TRBJ1-5; TRBD1 matches 7 bases. This CDR3 contains 16 residues. Germline V gene data show CDR1 as MNHNS and CDR2 as SASEGT. The V gene end was trimmed by 6 bases and the J gene end by 0 bases; junction bases not matched to a gene: 8. CDR3 sequence reads: CASSPSGTDSNQPQHF. As DNA, the CDR3 is TGTGCCAGCAGCCCCTCCGGGACAGATAGCAATCAGCCCCAGCATTTT.